This T cell receptor beta chain stems from a study of T cell responses to AZD1222 COVID-19 vaccine. The germline V and J ends were trimmed by 2 bases and 5 bases, with 12 bases remaining between them. This CDR3 is 14 amino acids long. Germline lookup yields CDR1 MNHNS and CDR2 SASEGT. Study-wide points: Repertoire collection took place solely once the T cell response had peaked. In a largely white British group with more females than males, clonal diversity was possibly underestimated.

TCRdb's copy holds only in-frame clones and misses some; the assay was immunoSEQ multiplex PCR. The sample lists around 110,000 clones, roughly 85% occurring once. A remark on this clone: The antigen remains undetermined.

This TCR was sampled from an adult who received the AZD1222 COVID-19 vaccine. The material sequenced was peripheral blood, taken 28 days after the second AZD1222 dose. The V call is TRBV6-1, the J call TRBJ1-1; D is possibly TRBD1 (5 bases). The CDR3 is CASSEPGRITEAFF. The CDR3 region has the DNA TGTGCCAGCAGTGAACCAGGGAGGATTACTGAAGCTTTCTTT.